This T cell receptor beta chain was sequenced for a study of Ad26.COV2.S vaccination and SARS-CoV-2 variants. Treatment indicated: around 19 received Ad26.COV2.S at low or high dose, single or two shots; roughly five received placebo; per-sample allocation not given. All samples were drawn on day 63, counting from the first vaccine or placebo injection. This person who donated was an adult of 18-55 years in Boston. With V trimmed by 4 bases and J by 8 bases, 14 bases remained unmatched. This CDR3 contains 17 residues. CDR1 is SGHRS, CDR2 YFSETQ, per germline. Only in-frame clones appear in the TCRdb table, and some are missing; sequencing was by immunoSEQ multiplex PCR. The sample carries some 480,000 clones, around 85% recorded once.

The chain couples TRBV5-1 to TRBJ2-1; 11 nucleotides align to TRBD1. Sequencing was performed on peripheral blood, taken in a trial of Ad26.COV2.S vaccine versus placebo. The sequence came from a person aged 18-65 years who received the Ad26.COV2.S COVID-19 vaccine or a placebo. The CDR3 DNA sequence: TGCGCCAGCAGCCGGTATGGTACCGGGACAGGGGGTTATGAGCAGTTCTTC. This sequence encodes CASSRYGTGTGGYEQFF.